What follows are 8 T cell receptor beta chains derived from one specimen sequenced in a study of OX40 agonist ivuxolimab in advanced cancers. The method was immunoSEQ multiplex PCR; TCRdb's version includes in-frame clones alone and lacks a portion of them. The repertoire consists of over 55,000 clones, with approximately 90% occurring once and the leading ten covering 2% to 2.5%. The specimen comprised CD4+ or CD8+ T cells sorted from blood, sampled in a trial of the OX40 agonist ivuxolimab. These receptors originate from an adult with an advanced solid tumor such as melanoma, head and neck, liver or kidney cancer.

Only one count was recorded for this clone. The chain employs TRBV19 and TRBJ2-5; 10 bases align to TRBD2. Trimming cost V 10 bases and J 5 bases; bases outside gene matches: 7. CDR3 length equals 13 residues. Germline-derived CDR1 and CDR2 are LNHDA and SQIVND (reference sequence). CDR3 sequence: CATSGGRAETQYF. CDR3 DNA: TGTGCCACTAGCGGGGGACGTGCCGAGACCCAGTACTTC.

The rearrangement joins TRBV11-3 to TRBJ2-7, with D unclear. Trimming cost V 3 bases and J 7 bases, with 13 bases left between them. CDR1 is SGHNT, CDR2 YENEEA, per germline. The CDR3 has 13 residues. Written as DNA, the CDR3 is TGTGCCAGCAGCTTGTGGGTTTTGGGGGAGCAGTACTTC. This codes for CASSLWVLGEQYF.

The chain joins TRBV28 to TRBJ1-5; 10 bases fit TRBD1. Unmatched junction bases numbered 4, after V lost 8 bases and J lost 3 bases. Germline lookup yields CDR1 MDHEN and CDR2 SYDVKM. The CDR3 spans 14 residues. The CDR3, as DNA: TGTGCCAGCGGGACAGGGGACCACAATCAGCCCCAGCATTTT. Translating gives CASGTGDHNQPQHF. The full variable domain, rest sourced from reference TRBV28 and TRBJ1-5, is DVKVTQSSRYLVKRTGEKVFLECVQDMDHENMFWYRQDPGLGLRLIYFSYDVKMKEKGDIPEGYSVSREKKERFSLILESASTNQTSMYLCASGTGDHNQPQHFGDGTRLSIL.

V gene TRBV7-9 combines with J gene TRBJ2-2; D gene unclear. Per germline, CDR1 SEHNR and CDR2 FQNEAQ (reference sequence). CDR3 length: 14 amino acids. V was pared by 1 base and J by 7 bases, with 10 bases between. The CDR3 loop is CASSLEVSDGELFF. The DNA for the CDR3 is TGTGCCAGCAGCTTAGAGGTCTCCGACGGGGAGCTGTTTTTT.

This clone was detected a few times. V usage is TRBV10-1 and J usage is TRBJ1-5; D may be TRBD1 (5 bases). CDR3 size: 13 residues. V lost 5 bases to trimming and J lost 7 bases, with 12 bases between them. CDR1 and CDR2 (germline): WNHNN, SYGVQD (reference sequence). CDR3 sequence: CASSSGFSQPQHF. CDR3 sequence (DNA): TGCGCCAGCAGTTCAGGGTTCAGCCAGCCCCAGCATTTT.

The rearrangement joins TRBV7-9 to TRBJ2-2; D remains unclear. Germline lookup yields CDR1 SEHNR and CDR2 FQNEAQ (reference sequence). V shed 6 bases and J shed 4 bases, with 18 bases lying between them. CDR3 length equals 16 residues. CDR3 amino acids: CASRETAGKGTGELFF. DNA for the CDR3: TGTGCCAGCAGGGAAACGGCTGGCAAGGGCACCGGGGAGCTGTTTTTT.

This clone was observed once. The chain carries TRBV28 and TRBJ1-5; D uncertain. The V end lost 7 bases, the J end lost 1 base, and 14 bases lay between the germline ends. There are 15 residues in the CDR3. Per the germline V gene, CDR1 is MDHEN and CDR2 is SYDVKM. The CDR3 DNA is TGTGCCAGCATTCCCACATCGGGAAGCAATCAGCCCCAGCATTTT. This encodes CASIPTSGSNQPQHF.

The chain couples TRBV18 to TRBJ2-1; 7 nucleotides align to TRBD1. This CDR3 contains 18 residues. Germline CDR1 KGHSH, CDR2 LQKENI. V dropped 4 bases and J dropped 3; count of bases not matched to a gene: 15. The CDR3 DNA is TGTGCCAGCTCACTCTCAATGATGGGACAGAATAACTACAATGAGCAGTTCTTC. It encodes CASSLSMMGQNNYNEQFF.